This T cell receptor (beta chain) comes out of a study of monozygotic twins with inflammatory bowel disease (dated by TCRdb to 2018 to 2020). A note on the overall study: The full study comprised around 30 monozygotic twin pairs: nine German pairs (four IBD-concordant, five IBD-discordant) and 19 IBD-discordant Danish pairs. Within discordant pairs, disease-associated traits were sought mainly by comparing IBD patients with their genetically identical healthy co-twins. Each individual had, on average, about 151 000 unique TCRalpha sequences and 181 000 unique TCRbeta sequences available for analysis.

A roughly 2.5 ml peripheral blood sample was drawn into PAXgene tubes per donor and stored at -80°C. Without T cell sorting, total RNA was isolated from whole blood using the PAXgene blood miRNA kit on an automated QIAcube. Deep TCRalpha and TCRbeta repertoire profiling with unique molecular barcoding was performed on peripheral blood of monozygotic twin pairs concordant or discordant for inflammatory bowel disease. For every twin pair, smoking habits were documented, and each individual was categorised as a current, former or never smoker. Concerning this clonotype: The antigen it binds to is not known.

Receptor amplification or capture employed 5' RACE. The input for every TCR library was roughly 3,300 ng of total RNA. For each sample, cDNA synthesis with SMARTScribe reverse transcriptase was split into eight separate reactions. During cDNA synthesis, unique molecular identifiers containing a 6-nucleotide sample barcode were introduced by template switching. TCRalpha and TCRbeta cDNA was amplified in two nested PCRs of approximately 17 and 9 cycles, and bead purification was carried out after each PCR. Before amplification, the cDNA was treated with uracil DNA-glycosylase and purified using the QIAquick PCR purification kit. The second PCR was the step at which Illumina TruSeq-compatible adapters and sample-specific barcodes were added. TapeStation and Qubit were used to check library quality and concentration, and around 5 ng of each library went into the pool. Sequencing of the pooled libraries was done on an Illumina HiSeq2500 single-index Rapid Run using custom sequencing primers and 2 x 100 bp reads. The study's own analysis went as follows. MiGEC version 1.2.6 was used for UMI-based consensus assembly to correct PCR and sequencing errors. MiXCR version 2.1.1 was used to carry out V(D)J alignment, clonotype assembly and CDR3 extraction. To normalise gene usage, clonotype sharing and MAIT/NKT TCR abundance, the analysis used the top 1000, 10 000 and 20 000 clonotypes per sample. Diversity was computed as the inverse Simpson index with the vegan R package after downsampling to 27 000 UMIs. Paired Mann-Whitney U tests were applied to discordant twin pairs, and Benjamini-Hochberg correction was used for multiple testing. Reads reprocessed by TCRdb are summarized as one entry per CDR3 protein sequence, and DNA is absent. The V and J calls shown here were made by TCRdb, not taken from the authors' results. This sample's table carries a few hundred thousand distinct CDR3 sequences. Clones ranked in the top ten supply 2% to 3% of the sample.

CDR1 and CDR2 are drawn from the germline V gene: MNHNS, SASEGT. Taken from cysteine to phenylalanine, the CDR3 has 17 residues. DNA is not recorded here. The full study reports these points: Concordant and discordant twins showed no difference in repertoire similarity, possibly because of limited statistical power. Because patients received different immunosuppressive treatments, the repertoires may have picked up extra background noise and variability between individuals. The results gave no support for a single strong signal or clonotype linked to IBD. Compared with healthy twins, IBD patients shared fewer clonotypes with other individuals, and the difference was most pronounced in patients with signs of disease activity. Measured by the inverse Simpson index, TCRbeta repertoire diversity was lower in IBD patients than in their healthy co-twins. The analysis was unable to tell apart different T cell subtypes.

The sequenced sample was blood. Recombination joined TRBV6-1 with TRBJ2-3; the TCRdb call, TRBD1, lacks DNA for checking. The TCR was taken from a human donor with ulcerative colitis or Crohn's disease, or a healthy co-twin of an affected twin (not recorded which). CDR3 region: CASSMRKQGALADTQYF.